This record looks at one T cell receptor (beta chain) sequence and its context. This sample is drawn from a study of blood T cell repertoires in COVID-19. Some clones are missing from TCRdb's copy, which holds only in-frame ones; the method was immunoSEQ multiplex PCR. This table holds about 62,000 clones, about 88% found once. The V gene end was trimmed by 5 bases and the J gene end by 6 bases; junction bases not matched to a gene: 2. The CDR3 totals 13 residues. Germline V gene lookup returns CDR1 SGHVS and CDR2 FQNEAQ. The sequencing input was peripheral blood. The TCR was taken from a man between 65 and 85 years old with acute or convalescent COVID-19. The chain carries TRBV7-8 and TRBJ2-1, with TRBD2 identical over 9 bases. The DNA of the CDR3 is TGTGCCAGCAGCGGGCGGGAGGGCAATGAGCAGTTCTTC. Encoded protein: CASSGREGNEQFF.